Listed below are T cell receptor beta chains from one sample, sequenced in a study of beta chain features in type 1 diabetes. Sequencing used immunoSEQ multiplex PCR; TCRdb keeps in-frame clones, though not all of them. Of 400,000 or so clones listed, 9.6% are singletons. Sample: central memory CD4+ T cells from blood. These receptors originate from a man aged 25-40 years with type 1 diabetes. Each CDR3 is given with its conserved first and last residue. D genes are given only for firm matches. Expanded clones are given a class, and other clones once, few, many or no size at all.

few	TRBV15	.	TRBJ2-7	TGTGCCACCAGCAAAGGCGGTGGCAGGGGAGGCTACGAGCAGTACTTC	CATSKGGGRGGYEQYF
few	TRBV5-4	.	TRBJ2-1	TGTGCCAGCAGCAGTAGCGTAAGCTCCTACAATGAGCAGTTCTTC	CASSSSVSSYNEQFF
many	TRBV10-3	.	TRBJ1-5	TGTGCCGCAGCAGGGAGTTATAGCAATCAGCCCCAGCATTTT	CAAAGSYSNQPQHF
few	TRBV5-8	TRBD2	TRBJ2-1	TGTGCCAGCAGCTTGACTAGCGGGTCGAGCTCCTACAATGAGCAGTTCTTC	CASSLTSGSSSYNEQFF
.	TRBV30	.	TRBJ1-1	TGTGCCTCGGAGAACCGGAAGGCTTTCTTT	CASENRKAFF
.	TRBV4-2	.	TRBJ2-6	TGTGCCAGCAGCTTACTCGAAATTTCCGGGGCCAACGTCCTGACTTTC	CASSLLEISGANVLTF
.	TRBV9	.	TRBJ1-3	TGTGCCAGCAGCGCCGTGGGCAGGGGCTTTTCGGGAAACACCATATATTTT	CASSAVGRGFSGNTIYF
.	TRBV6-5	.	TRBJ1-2	TGTGCCAGCACTCCCCTGGGCGGGGGCAGGGGCTACACCTTC	CASTPLGGGRGYTF
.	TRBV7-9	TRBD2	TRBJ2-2	TGTGCCAGCAGCTTGGGTCTCCGGGCTAGCGGGACCACCGGGGAGCTGTTTTTT	CASSLGLRASGTTGELFF
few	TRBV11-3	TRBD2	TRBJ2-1	TGTGCCAGCAGCTCGGGACTAGCGGGAGTACACCCCAACAATGAGCAGTTCTTC	CASSSGLAGVHPNNEQFF
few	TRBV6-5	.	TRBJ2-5	TGTGCCAGCAGTCTGGGGACCCAAGAGACCCAGTACTTC	CASSLGTQETQYF
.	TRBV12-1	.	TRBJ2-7	TGTGCCAGCAGCTCCACTAGGATCTCCTACGAGCAGTACTTC	CASSSTRISYEQYF
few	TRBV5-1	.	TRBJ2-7	TGCGCCAGCAGCTTCGCCCCAAACCTGACCTACGAGCAGTACTTC	CASSFAPNLTYEQYF
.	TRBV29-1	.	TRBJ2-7	TGCAGCGTTGGTACAGGCTCCTACGAGCAGTACTTC	CSVGTGSYEQYF
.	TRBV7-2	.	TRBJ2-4	TGTGCCAGCAGCTTAGACCGCAGGGTCATGGCTCAGTACTTC	CASSLDRRVMAQYF
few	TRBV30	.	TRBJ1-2	TGTGCCTGGAGCGCCACGAGGATCAGGGGTGGCTACACCTTC	CAWSATRIRGGYTF
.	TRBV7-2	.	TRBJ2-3	TGTGCCAGCAGCTTAAATCGGCCTGGCGAGTTCACAGATACGCAGTATTTT	CASSLNRPGEFTDTQYF
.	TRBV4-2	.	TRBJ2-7	TGTGCCAGCAGCCAAGATAAGCAGACCCCTGGCTACGAGCAGTACTTC	CASSQDKQTPGYEQYF
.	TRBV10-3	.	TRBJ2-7	TGTGCCATCAGTCCGGGACTTGAAAGCGAGCAGTACTTC	CAISPGLESEQYF
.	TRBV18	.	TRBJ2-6	TGTGCCAGCTCACCACGGGGGGGCTATACCAGGGACTCTGGGGCCAACGTCCTGACTTTC	CASSPRGGYTRDSGANVLTF
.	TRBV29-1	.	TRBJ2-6	TGCAGCGTTGTGTCCGGGGCCAACGTCCTGACTTTC	CSVVSGANVLTF
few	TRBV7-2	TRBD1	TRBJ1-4	TGTGCCAGCAGCTTCGGGACAGGTGAAAAACTGTTTTTT	CASSFGTGEKLFF
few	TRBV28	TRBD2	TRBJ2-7	TGTGCCAGCAGTGAGACTAGCGGGATAACGTACGAGCAGTACTTC	CASSETSGITYEQYF
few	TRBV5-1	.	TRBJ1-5	TGCGCCAGCAGCTTGATTCCACTCGATAGCAATCAGCCCCAGCATTTT	CASSLIPLDSNQPQHF
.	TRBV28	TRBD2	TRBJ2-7	TGTGCCAGCAGCTTGGGACTAGCGGGAGGCGAGCAGTACTTC	CASSLGLAGGEQYF
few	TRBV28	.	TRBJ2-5	TGTGCCAGCAGCTGGCCCAGGGGGAGGGTCGAGACCCAGTACTTC	CASSWPRGRVETQYF
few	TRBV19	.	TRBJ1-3	TGTGCCAGTAGTATAGGGACAAGTACCGGAAACACCATATATTTT	CASSIGTSTGNTIYF
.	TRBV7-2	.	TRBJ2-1	TGTGCCAGCAGCACAAGGCCTCAAGGCAATGAGCAGTTCTTC	CASSTRPQGNEQFF
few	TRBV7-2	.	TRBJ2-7	TGTGCCAGCAGCTTAGGGGGCGTTCTGGGGCAGTACTTC	CASSLGGVLGQYF
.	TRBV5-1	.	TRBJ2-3	TGCGCCAGCCAGTCTAGCACAGATACGCAGTATTTT	CASQSSTDTQYF
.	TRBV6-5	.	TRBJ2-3	TGTGCCAGCAGTGCCGCCGGGGCGTGGGATACGCAGTATTTT	CASSAAGAWDTQYF
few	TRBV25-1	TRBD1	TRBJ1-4	TGTGCCAGCAGCCATCGACAGGGAACGGAAAAACTGTTTTTT	CASSHRQGTEKLFF
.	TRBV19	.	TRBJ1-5	TGTGCCAGTAGTCCTTCCTCGGGCAATCAGCCCCAGCATTTT	CASSPSSGNQPQHF
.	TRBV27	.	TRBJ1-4	TGTGCCAGCAGTTTATCGGGGGGGCTGAGCGAAAAACTGTTTTTT	CASSLSGGLSEKLFF
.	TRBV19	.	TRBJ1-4	TGTGCCAGTACCGAAGGACGGAGTGCAACTAATGAAAAACTGTTTTTT	CASTEGRSATNEKLFF
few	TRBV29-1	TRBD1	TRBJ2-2	TGCAGCGTTGAAAGGACAGGGAACACCGGGGAGCTGTTTTTT	CSVERTGNTGELFF
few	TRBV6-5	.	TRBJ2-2	TGTGCCACCGAGGGACTCGTAGTCGGGGAGCTGTTTTTT	CATEGLVVGELFF
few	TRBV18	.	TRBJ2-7	TGTGCCAGCTCACCACTAGGCAACTCCTACGAGCAGTACTTC	CASSPLGNSYEQYF
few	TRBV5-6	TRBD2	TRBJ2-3	TGTGCCAGCAGCTTGGAACTAGCGGGAGGTACAGATACGCAGTATTTT	CASSLELAGGTDTQYF
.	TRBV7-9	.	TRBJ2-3	TGTGCCAGCAGCTTAGGAGCGGTGAATTCCGATACGCAGTATTTT	CASSLGAVNSDTQYF
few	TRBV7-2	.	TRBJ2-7	TGTGCCAGCAGCTTAGTTAGCGGCCGGGAGGAGCAGTACTTC	CASSLVSGREEQYF
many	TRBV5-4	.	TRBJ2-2	TGTGCCAGCAGCCTTTACAACTCCGGGGAGCTGTTTTTT	CASSLYNSGELFF
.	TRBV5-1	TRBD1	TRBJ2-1	TGCGCCAGCAGCTTGGGAGCCCCCCGGGACAGCCTTAGGGAGCAGTTCTTC	CASSLGAPRDSLREQFF
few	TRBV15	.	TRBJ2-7	TGTGCCACCAGCACCGGGTCCGGGCCCACGTACGAGCAGTACTTC	CATSTGSGPTYEQYF